The present TCR beta chain was sequenced within a study of neurological immune-mediated disorders (dated by TCRdb to between 2018 and 2020). For the wider study: The study compared peripheral blood TCR-beta repertoires of HTLV-I-associated myelopathy (HAM/TSP) patients, multiple sclerosis patients and healthy controls using UMI-based sequencing. Alongside PBMC samples, the set of more than 80 TCR-beta libraries contained longitudinal samples, technical triplicates, and paired CD4+ and CD8+ T-cell subsets that had been sorted. The cohort included 60 to 70 subjects: roughly 15 with HAM/TSP, some 35 with multiple sclerosis, and 20 or so healthy controls. Study-level results and caveats: No identical CDR3 amino acid sequences were found to be shared among expanded clones across subjects, suggesting that TCR-beta repertoires were private in all groups. The highest TCR clonal expansion was observed in HAM/TSP patients, whereas the lowest was observed in MS patients, even when compared with healthy controls.

The table lists this clonotype with many counts. Its antigen is not yet known. No clone much larger than this one lies a single base away; base qualities are absent. Including the terminal cysteine and phenylalanine, the CDR3 comprises 14 residues. Only the CDR3 DNA stays, 42 bases, in frame from base 1. V is clipped by 5 bases and J by 4 bases, and the sequence between their germline boundaries is 12 bases long. The germline V gene specifies SGHTA as CDR1 and FQGNSA as CDR2. Healthy controls were blood bank volunteers in Maryland, USA. For unsorted PBMC libraries, 2 million PBMCs were used after storage in RNAlater at -80 degrees C until RNA extraction. Peripheral blood was subjected to Ficoll-Hypaque density gradient centrifugation to isolate PBMCs, which were then cryopreserved in liquid nitrogen. cDNA was synthesized by template-switch 5'RACE using a primer carrying a 10-nucleotide random unique molecular identifier by which each TCR transcript was tagged. Over 170 million TCR-beta sequences, covering 15-18 subjects, were produced in each sequencing run. The RNeasy kit was used to extract total RNA. Using the KAPA Real-time Library Amplification kit, TCR-beta VDJ regions were amplified with primers for the TCR constant region and the 5'RACE anchor. Sample indexes and Illumina adaptors were added in a first PCR, after which library yield was increased in a second PCR. After Ampure bead purification, the TCR product of roughly 650 bp was size-selected on a 2% E-gel SizeSelection system. Library quality was checked on a Bioanalyzer, concentration was measured with Qubit, and libraries were quantified with the Kapa Library Quantification kit before pooling. An Illumina HiSeq 2500 sequenced the libraries paired-end 2 x 150 bp. To increase sequence diversity, roughly 25-31% phiX was spiked into each library pool. The authors' pipeline ran thus. Quality-filtered reads were processed with the UMI-based MiGEC pipeline, which removed over 85% of raw TCR sequences during error correction. IMGT germline references were used for aligning VDJ genes, and each clonotype was defined as a unique CDR3 amino acid sequence together with its V-J genes. Clonal expansion, Shannon diversity and CDR3 relatedness (CalcPairwiseDistances, ClusterSamples) were evaluated with VDJtools, and phylogenetic trees were built with CLCbio workbench. Clones with at least 8 unique UMIs were defined as expanded, with this threshold being based on coefficient-of-variation modelling across technical triplicates. TCRdb cleaned the public reads at Q25 with fastp, built clones with MiXCR and kept in-frame beta chains. Every CDR3 protein is listed once, alongside the most common genes and DNA of its rows. The V and J calls here are based on TCRdb, not the publication. A total of about 79,000 distinct CDR3 sequences appear in this sample, roughly 13% of them only once. Nearly 7% of the sample lies in the top ten.

The material sequenced was PBMCs. This receptor was taken from a woman aged 45-59 years in good health. The chain employs TRBV7-2 and TRBJ2-1; the D gene cannot be named for sure. The DNA sequence is given as TGTGCCAGCAGCCTTCGTGGGCCGTACAATGAGCAGTTCTTC. Its amino acids are CASSLRGPYNEQFF.